This TCR beta chain was sequenced in a study of blood T cell repertoires in COVID-19. On the study more broadly: The origin of the acute and convalescent COVID-19 samples was the United States, Italy and Spain. Sample material is recorded as cDNA or gDNA derived from T cells, B-cell-depleted T cells, or PBMCs.

Produced via immunoSEQ multiplex PCR; TCRdb's table is partial and in-frame only. Found here are under 500,000 clones, around nine tenths of them singletons; the top ten hold over 1.5%. Membership in each cohort depended on participant-reported clinical history. This CDR3 comprises 15 residues. Looked up from germline, CDR1 is PRHDT and CDR2 is FYEKMQ (reference sequence). The junction had 6 bases not matched to a gene; V was cut back by 5 bases and J by 2 bases. The sequencing sample was made of PBMCs or T cells enriched from blood (not recorded which). This TCR came from a woman younger than 30 with acute COVID-19. This chain uses TRBV13 with TRBJ2-7; 10 bases line up with TRBD1. The DNA for the CDR3 is TGTGCCAGCAGCCGACAGGGGGCGAGAACCTACGAGCAGTACTTC. It translates to CASSRQGARTYEQYF.